The 14 T cell receptor beta chains listed next were all sequenced from one sample in a study of vaccination and CD4 T cells after COVID-19. With the Oncomine TCR Beta short-read assay, DNA from cultured CD4+ T cells was sequenced. TCRdb independently ran MiXCR on the PCR reads; one entry per CDR3 protein. There are tens of thousands of distinct CDR3 sequences in the sample; around 48% occur only once, and about 4.9% lies in the top ten. Antigens for these TCRs are unknown. Treatment defined: roughly 11-day PBMC culture with coronavirus spike peptide pools or control peptides (ViraFEST assay). Sequencing was performed on CD4+ T cells from blood, cultured in vitro. The receptor set was obtained from a human donor who had recovered from COVID-19.

V and J are TRBV11-3 and TRBJ2-3; 12 bases agree with TRBD2. This CDR3 has 19 residues. The V gene's germline CDR1 is SGHNT and CDR2 YENEEA. With 5 bases clipped from V and 1 base from J, the junction kept 13 bases outside the gene matches. The CDR3 DNA sequence: TGTGCCAGCAGCCCGGGACTAGCGGGTCTCCGGTCGGGCACAGATACGCAGTATTTT. It codes for CASSPGLAGLRSGTDTQYF.

This clonotype appeared a few times. The chain uses TRBV5-4 and TRBJ2-3; D possibly corresponds to TRBD2 (5 bases). CDR1 and CDR2 (germline): SGHNT, YYREEE (reference sequence). V was pared by 4 bases and J by 2 bases, with 14 bases between. This CDR3 region has 15 residues. Here the CDR3 reads CASSQSSSSTDTQYF. CDR3 DNA: TGTGCCAGCAGCCAGTCTAGCTCATCCACAGATACGCAGTATTTT.

A few counts support this clonotype. CDR3 in amino acids: CSASTNTDTQYF. The CDR3 DNA follows: TGCAGTGCTTCGACCAACACAGATACGCAGTATTTT. The gene calls are TRBV20-1 and TRBJ2-3; no clear D gene. V dropped 5 bases and J dropped 2 bases, with 8 bases sitting between them. The CDR3 loop spans 12 amino acids. The germline CDR1 and CDR2 sequences are DFQATT and SNEGSKA (reference sequence).

This clonotype appeared a few times. V is TRBV7-2 and J is TRBJ2-7; the D gene is possibly TRBD2 (6 bases). The germline V gene encodes CDR1 SGHTA and CDR2 FQGNSA. The length of the CDR3 is 23 residues. Trimming pared 5 bases from V and 0 bases from J, leaving 38 bases between. The CDR3: CASSPWVPRTIMLDAGSSYEQYF. The CDR3 bases are TGTGCCAGCAGCCCCTGGGTCCCTCGTACGATAATGCTGGATGCGGGAAGCTCCTACGAGCAGTACTTC. Full variable domain (remainder filled in from reference TRBV7-2 and TRBJ2-7): GAGVSQSPSNKVTEKGKDVELRCDPISGHTALYWYRQSLGQGLEFLIYFQGNSAPDKSGLPSDRFSAERTGGSVSTLTIQRTQQEDSAVYLCASSPWVPRTIMLDAGSSYEQYFGPGTRLTVT.

This clonotype has just a few counts. The rearrangement links TRBV20-1 to TRBJ1-5; the D gene is possibly TRBD1 (5 bases). This CDR3 contains 14 residues. V dropped 6 bases and J dropped 5 bases, with 17 bases sitting between them. Germline CDR1 and CDR2: DFQATT and SNEGSKA (reference sequence). CDR3 protein: CSAQALRGDQPQHF. The CDR3 DNA sequence: TGCAGTGCCCAAGCCCTTCGGGGGGATCAGCCCCAGCATTTT.

V and J are TRBV30 and TRBJ1-5; D is undetermined. This CDR3 has 16 amino acids. CDR1 is GTSNPN, CDR2 SVGIG, per germline (reference sequence). Trimming pared 0 bases from V and 5 bases from J, leaving 17 bases between. CDR3 sequence: CAWSVFGPPGDQPQHF. The DNA for the CDR3 is TGTGCCTGGAGTGTATTCGGACCCCCTGGGGATCAGCCCCAGCATTTT. The whole variable domain, filled in from reference TRBV30 and TRBJ1-5, reads SQTIHQWPATLVQPVGSPLSLECTVEGTSNPNLYWYRQAAGRGLQLLFYSVGIGQISSEVPQNLSASRPQDRQFILSSKKLLLSDSGFYLCAWSVFGPPGDQPQHFGDGTRLSIL.

The chain combines TRBV6-2 or TRBV6-3 with TRBJ1-1, with no clear D. Germline assignment: CDR1 MNHEY and CDR2 SVGEGT. V was trimmed by 3 bases and J by 2 bases, leaving 13 bases between them. The CDR3 loop spans 15 amino acids. CDR3 nucleotides: TGTGCCAGCAGTTATCTTAAAATCGGAAACACTGAAGCTTTCTTT. Amino acid sequence: CASSYLKIGNTEAFF.

This sequence joins TRBV6-2 or TRBV6-3 and TRBJ2-3, with 7 bases lining up with TRBD1. This CDR3 comprises 15 residues. Per the germline V gene, CDR1 is MNHEY and CDR2 is SVGEGT. Unmatched junction bases numbered 9, after V lost 7 bases and J lost 2 bases. The CDR3 sequence is CASTYSGTDTDTQYF. CDR3 coding DNA: TGTGCCAGCACCTACTCCGGGACAGACACAGATACGCAGTATTTT.

The chain has TRBV18 and TRBJ1-2, with a tentative D call TRBD1 (5 bases). Germline CDR1 reads KGHSH; CDR2 reads LQKENI. The CDR3 loop spans 15 amino acids. V was trimmed by 0 bases and J by 8 bases, leaving 16 bases between them. This CDR3 is CASSPPGDRLLGYTF. CDR3 DNA sequence: TGTGCCAGCTCACCACCCGGAGACAGACTACTAGGCTACACCTTC.

The V and J genes are TRBV5-4 and TRBJ2-3; a weak D match, TRBD2 (6 bases). The CDR3 is 18 amino acids. The germline V gene has CDR1 SGHNT and CDR2 YYREEE (reference sequence). With 2 bases removed from V and 2 bases from J, the gap between germline ends came to 21 bases. The CDR3 bases are TGTGCCAGCAGCTTTGCGAACCTCTTTCGGGAGATCACAGATACGCAGTATTTT. Protein sequence: CASSFANLFREITDTQYF.

This chain connects TRBV20-1 to TRBJ2-7; TRBD2 matches at 7 bases. The V gene's germline CDR1 is DFQATT and CDR2 SNEGSKA (reference sequence). This CDR3 contains 12 residues. The V and J ends lost 3 bases and 6 bases, in that order; junction bases with no gene match: 5. The CDR3 region is CSASTSATEQYF. CDR3 coding DNA: TGCAGTGCTAGCACTAGCGCCACCGAGCAGTACTTC.

This clonotype has just a few counts. The chain joins TRBV12-3 or TRBV12-4 to TRBJ1-1; D gene unclear. V was cut by 2 bases and J by 4 bases, with 11 bases left in between. This CDR3 has 14 residues. Here the CDR3 reads CASSLLTVGTEAFF. In DNA, the CDR3 is TGTGCCAGCAGTTTATTAACAGTGGGCACTGAAGCTTTCTTT.

This sequence joins TRBV20-1 and TRBJ2-3; TRBD2 matches 14 bases. The CDR3 runs 17 residues. The ends lost 5 bases at V and 2 bases at J; junction bases unmatched: 9. Germline V gene data show CDR1 as DFQATT and CDR2 as SNEGSKA (reference sequence). CDR3 residues: CSAVTSGRALATDTQYF. The CDR3 DNA reads as TGCAGTGCTGTGACTAGCGGGAGGGCCTTGGCCACAGATACGCAGTATTTT.

The V call is TRBV29-1, the J call TRBJ1-2, with a weak D call TRBD1 (5 bases). This CDR3 spans 15 amino acids. V lost 6 bases to trimming and J lost 1 base, with 18 bases between them. From germline, CDR1 is SQVTM and CDR2 ANQGSEA. The CDR3: CSVKGEQGFNYGYTF. In DNA form, the CDR3 reads TGCAGCGTGAAGGGTGAGCAGGGTTTTAACTATGGCTACACCTTC.